These 15 T cell receptor beta chains originate from one sample sequenced in a study of cytotoxic CD8 clonotypes in ibrutinib-treated CLL. TCRdb's copy holds only in-frame clones and misses some; the assay was immunoSEQ multiplex PCR. The sample consists of approximately 210,000 clones, over 60% of them appearing once. This specimen was PBMCs, taken after 24 months of ibrutinib treatment. All receptors come from a human donor with chronic lymphocytic leukemia.

This chain joins TRBV10-3 and TRBJ1-1; TRBD1 is a possible D gene (5 bases). The CDR3 has 13 amino acids. V was trimmed by 6 bases and J by 3 bases, leaving 11 bases between them. Germline CDR1 is ENHRY and CDR2 is SYGVKD. The CDR3 DNA is TGTGCCATCAGGGGGGGTATCGACACTGAAGCTTTCTTT. Encoded protein: CAIRGGIDTEAFF.

The chain recombines TRBV4-1 with TRBJ1-5, with D perhaps matching TRBD1 (6 bases). Germline CDR1 and CDR2: MGHRA and YSYEKL. The V and J ends lost 0 bases and 4 bases respectively, with 13 bases between them. The CDR3 loop spans 16 amino acids. CDR3 nucleotide sequence: TGCGCCAGCAGCCAAGATTACAGGGTTTCGAATCAGCCCCAGCATTTT. Its translation: CASSQDYRVSNQPQHF.

About this clone: An end of the junction differs from the germline gene, which may be a read error. The chain employs TRBV6-5 and TRBJ1-1; no firm D call. CDR3 size: 16 residues. From germline, CDR1 is MNHEY and CDR2 SVGAGI. CDR3 in amino acids: CASSYSNPPWNAEAFF. For the CDR3, the DNA is TGTGCCAGCAGTTACTCGAACCCTCCTTGGAACGCTGAAGCTTTCTTT.

The rearrangement joins TRBV9 to TRBJ2-3; weak D call: TRBD1 (5 bases). Germline CDR1 is SGDLS and CDR2 is YYNGEE. This CDR3 is built from 18 residues. V lost 4 bases and J 3 bases, leaving 24 bases between the germline ends. Written as DNA, the CDR3 is TGTGCCAGCAGCCCCCAACCTCAACAGGCGTTAGGGACAGATACGCAGTATTTT. This sequence encodes CASSPQPQQALGTDTQYF.

The rearrangement joins TRBV11-2 to TRBJ1-4; the match to TRBD1 covers 9 bases. In germline, CDR1 is SGHAT, CDR2 FQNNGV. The CDR3 has 15 residues. V gave up 2 bases and J gave up 7 bases; unmatched junction bases: 5. DNA of the CDR3: TGTGCCAGCAGCTTATCCGGGACAGGGCCTGAAAAACTGTTTTTT. Its translation: CASSLSGTGPEKLFF.

This clone was picked up a small number of times. The chain employs TRBV27 and TRBJ1-2, with D unclear. Trimming shortened V by 5 bases and J by 8 bases, and 15 bases separated the two germline ends. CDR1 and CDR2 (germline): MNHEY, SMNVEV (reference sequence). The CDR3 runs to 13 residues. The CDR3 coding sequence is TGTGCCAGCAGTGCCCGGTTCGGTGGCGGCTACACCTTC. It specifies CASSARFGGGYTF.

This clone appeared a few times. The chain uses TRBV7-2 and TRBJ2-7; D gene uncertain. Germline loops: CDR1 SGHTA, CDR2 FQGNSA. CDR3 size: 11 residues. Deletions cut 5 bases from V and 6 bases from J, with 8 bases between. The CDR3 is CASSPAREQYF. The CDR3 bases are TGTGCCAGCAGCCCGGCGCGCGAGCAGTACTTC.

The rearrangement links TRBV28 to TRBJ2-7; D assignment may be TRBD1 or TRBD2 (5 bases each). The CDR3 length is 13 residues. In germline, CDR1 is MDHEN, CDR2 SYDVKM. V was clipped by 5 bases and J by 4 bases, with 12 bases between them. Written as DNA, the CDR3 is TGTGCCAGCAGTAGTAGGGGACCGTACGAGCAGTACTTC. It specifies CASSSRGPYEQYF.

The chain links TRBV6-4 to TRBJ2-2; 12 bases fit TRBD2. CDR1 and CDR2 (germline): MRHNA, SNTAGT. V lost 2 bases to trimming and J lost 5 bases; unmatched junction nucleotides: 0. This CDR3 has 15 amino acids. In nucleotides, the CDR3 is TGTGCCAGCAGTGACGGGACTAGCGGGACCGGGGAGCTGTTTTTT. This translates into CASSDGTSGTGELFF.

This clone was found a few times. The chain recombines TRBV7-3 with TRBJ2-1; no firm D call. The length of the CDR3 is 14 residues. CDR1 and CDR2 (germline): SGHTA, FQGTGA. V was pared by 2 bases and J by 0 bases, with 5 bases between. CDR3: CASSLAVSYNEQFF. The CDR3 DNA is TGTGCCAGCAGCTTAGCGGTCTCCTACAATGAGCAGTTCTTC.

The chain is built from TRBV7-9 and TRBJ2-7, with TRBD2 as a possible D gene (5 bases). Germline V gene sequence: CDR1 SEHNR, CDR2 FQNEAQ (reference sequence). With 5 bases removed from V and 3 bases from J, the gap between germline ends came to 8 bases. This CDR3 spans 12 amino acids. The CDR3 nucleotides read TGTGCCAGCAGCGCCGCGGGCTACGAGCAGTACTTC. Amino acids: CASSAAGYEQYF.

The J gene is TRBJ2-7, the V gene TRBV9; tentative D call: TRBD1 (5 bases). Germline V gene sequence: CDR1 SGDLS, CDR2 YYNGEE. V lost 0 bases and J 3 bases, leaving 10 bases between the germline ends. This CDR3 region has 14 residues. The CDR3 nucleotides read TGTGCCAGCAGCGTAGCTCAAGGGGTCTACGAGCAGTACTTC. It is translated as CASSVAQGVYEQYF.

The chain has TRBV28 and TRBJ1-4; D gene uncertain. CDR3 length: 12 residues. The germline V gene encodes CDR1 MDHEN and CDR2 SYDVKM. Trimming took off 5 bases at V and 8 bases at J, with 9 bases between the two ends. The CDR3 DNA reads TGTGCCAGCAGTCCCCTAAGGGAAAAACTGTTTTTT. Its translation is CASSPLREKLFF.

In its sample, this clone was seen a few times. This chain uses TRBV30 with TRBJ1-2; 9 nucleotides agree with TRBD1. The J segment lost 2 bases and the V segment lost 4 bases, leaving 8 bases of the junction unmatched. The CDR3 is made up of 15 amino acids. In germline, CDR1 is GTSNPN, CDR2 SVGIG (reference sequence). The CDR3 spells CAWTPWTGANYGYTF. The CDR3 DNA follows: TGTGCCTGGACACCTTGGACAGGGGCGAACTATGGCTACACCTTC. The complete variable domain, with remaining parts taken from reference TRBV30 and TRBJ1-2, reads SQTIHQWPATLVQPVGSPLSLECTVEGTSNPNLYWYRQAAGRGLQLLFYSVGIGQISSEVPQNLSASRPQDRQFILSSKKLLLSDSGFYLCAWTPWTGANYGYTFGSGTRLTVV.

The rearrangement links TRBV19 to TRBJ2-3; the match to TRBD1 covers 7 bases. The ends lost 3 bases at V and 0 bases at J; junction bases unmatched: 9. CDR1 and CDR2 from the germline V gene are LNHDA and SQIVND (reference sequence). This CDR3 contains 17 residues. In nucleotides, the CDR3 is TGTGCCAGTAGTATCATGACAGGGCCCTCTAGCACAGATACGCAGTATTTT. Its translation is CASSIMTGPSSTDTQYF.